The subject of this entry is one TCR beta chain. The junction shows a germline mismatch at one end, possibly a read error. This record belongs to a study of blood T cell repertoires in COVID-19. Study-level background: Samples of COVID-19 (acute and convalescent) were obtained from the United States, Italy and Spain. PBMCs, B-cell-depleted T cells, or T cells provided the cDNA or gDNA that made up the material.

Authors' data handling: Counts of nucleated cells, estimated from reference gene primer amplification, were obtained. Sequenced by immunoSEQ multiplex PCR; TCRdb stores in-frame clones only, minus some. That table supplies the V and J calls and clone size; D and trimming were determined from the DNA. The sample has 250,000 to 300,000 clones; about four fifths are singletons. CDR1 KGHSH and CDR2 LQKENI come from the germline V gene. This CDR3 is 13 amino acids long. The TCR comes from a woman between 55 and 75 years old with active or convalescent COVID-19. V and J are TRBV18 and TRBJ2-7; tentatively, D is TRBD2 (5 bases). The sequencing input was peripheral blood. CDR3 bases: TGTGCCAGCTCCCCACGCGGGTTCTACGAGCAGTACTTC. Protein product: CASSPRGFYEQYF.